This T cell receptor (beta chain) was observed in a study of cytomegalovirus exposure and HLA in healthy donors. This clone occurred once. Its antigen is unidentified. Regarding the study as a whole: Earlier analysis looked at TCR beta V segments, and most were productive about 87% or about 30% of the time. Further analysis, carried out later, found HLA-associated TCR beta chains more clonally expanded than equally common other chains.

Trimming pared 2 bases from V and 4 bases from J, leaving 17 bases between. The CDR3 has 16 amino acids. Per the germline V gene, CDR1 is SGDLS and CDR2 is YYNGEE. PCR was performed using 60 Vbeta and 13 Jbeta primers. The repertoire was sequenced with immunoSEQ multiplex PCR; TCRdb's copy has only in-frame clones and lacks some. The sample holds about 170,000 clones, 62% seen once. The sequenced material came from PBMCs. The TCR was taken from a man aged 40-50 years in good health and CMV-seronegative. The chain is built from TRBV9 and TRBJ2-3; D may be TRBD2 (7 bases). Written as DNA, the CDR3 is TGTGCCAGCAGCGTGGGGATAGGGGGGGCTCCAGATACGCAGTATTTT. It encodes CASSVGIGGAPDTQYF.